This TCR beta chain was observed in a study of shared clonotypes between healthy human individuals. This CDR3 has 13 amino acids. The V gene's germline CDR1 is LGHNT and CDR2 FRNRAP. V gave up 6 bases and J gave up 9 bases, with 15 bases separating them. Overall study findings and caveats: Blood alone was sampled, and tissue repertoires likely differ.

Naive CD8 populations comprised CD45RO-negative cells positively selected for CCR7, excluding terminally differentiated effector memory CD45RA+ cells. Adults of Caucasian background living in Nashville, Tennessee made up all donors. A word on this clone: Its specificity is unknown.

Libraries were prepared by immunoSEQ multiplex PCR; TCRdb keeps only in-frame clonotypes and omits some of them. The table lists millions of clones, approximately 94% of them singletons. Sequencing used naive CD8+ T cells from PBMCs. The chain carries TRBV12-5 and TRBJ2-1; D possibly matches TRBD1 or TRBD2 (5 bases each). This sequence originates from a man between 18 and 35 years old in good health. Some clones in this sample may be carry-over from other donors' samples. DNA for the CDR3: TGTGCTAGTGGCTCCGGGACCTTCGGTGAGCAGTTCTTC. Amino acid sequence: CASGSGTFGEQFF.